This entry lists 6 T cell receptor beta chains sequenced from one sample in a study of control samples from healthy donors and cancer patients. The repertoire was sequenced with immunoSEQ multiplex PCR; TCRdb's copy has only in-frame clones and lacks some. The profile shows roughly 120,000 clones, 85% to 95% of them singletons. Sequences were obtained from blood. The source of these receptors is a man aged 25-45 years in good health.

This chain links TRBV3-1 (or the pseudogene TRBV3-2) with TRBJ1-2, with D possibly matching TRBD1 (6 bases). With 1 base removed from V and 4 bases from J, the gap between germline ends came to 10 bases. This CDR3 contains 14 residues. From germline, CDR1 is LGHDT and CDR2 YNNKEL (reference sequence). The CDR3 bases are TGTGCCAGCAGCCAAGGAGGGGGAAGCTATGGCTACACCTTC. Translation gives CASSQGGGSYGYTF.

This sequence joins TRBV7-2 and TRBJ1-2; TRBD1 matches at 8 bases. CDR1 SGHTA and CDR2 FQGNSA come from the germline V gene. The CDR3 consists of 14 residues. J was trimmed by 8 bases and V by 5 bases; bases with no gene match: 10. In nucleotides, the CDR3 is TGTGCCAGCAGCCTTCTGGGACAGGCTTCGGGCTACACCTTC. It is translated as CASSLLGQASGYTF.

This clone was counted only a few times. The chain links TRBV14 to TRBJ1-2; 7 nucleotides agree with TRBD1. J lost 6 bases, V lost 5 bases, and 6 bases had no gene match. Germline V CDR1 and CDR2: SGHDN, FVKESK. The CDR3 totals 13 residues. CDR3 loop: CASSARTGDGYTF. The DNA for the CDR3 is TGTGCCAGCAGCGCCCGGACAGGTGATGGCTACACCTTC.

J is TRBJ2-7 and V is TRBV20-1; unclear D gene. The CDR3 is 9 amino acids. Deletions cut 0 bases from V and 7 bases from J, with 1 base between. From germline, CDR1 is DFQATT and CDR2 SNEGSKA (reference sequence). The CDR3, as DNA: TGCAGTGCTAGAGAAGAGCAGTACTTC. This gives the protein CSAREEQYF.

V gene TRBV7-3 combines with J gene TRBJ2-2, with D unclear. V shed 0 bases and J shed 0 bases, with 5 bases lying between them. Germline V gene lookup returns CDR1 SGHTA and CDR2 FQGTGA. The CDR3 loop spans 15 amino acids. The CDR3 region has the DNA TGTGCCAGCAGCTTAACGGGGACGAACACCGGGGAGCTGTTTTTT. Amino acids: CASSLTGTNTGELFF.

This clone is a singleton in its sample. V usage is TRBV7-9 and J usage is TRBJ1-1, with 10 bases that match TRBD1. The germline gives CDR1 SEHNR, CDR2 FQNEAQ (reference sequence). The ends lost 0 bases at V and 2 bases at J; junction bases unmatched: 12. The CDR3 is 19 amino acids. The CDR3 bases are TGTGCCAGCAGCTTAGCCGGGACAGGGGAAGGTGTAAGTAACACTGAAGCTTTCTTT. This translates into CASSLAGTGEGVSNTEAFF.